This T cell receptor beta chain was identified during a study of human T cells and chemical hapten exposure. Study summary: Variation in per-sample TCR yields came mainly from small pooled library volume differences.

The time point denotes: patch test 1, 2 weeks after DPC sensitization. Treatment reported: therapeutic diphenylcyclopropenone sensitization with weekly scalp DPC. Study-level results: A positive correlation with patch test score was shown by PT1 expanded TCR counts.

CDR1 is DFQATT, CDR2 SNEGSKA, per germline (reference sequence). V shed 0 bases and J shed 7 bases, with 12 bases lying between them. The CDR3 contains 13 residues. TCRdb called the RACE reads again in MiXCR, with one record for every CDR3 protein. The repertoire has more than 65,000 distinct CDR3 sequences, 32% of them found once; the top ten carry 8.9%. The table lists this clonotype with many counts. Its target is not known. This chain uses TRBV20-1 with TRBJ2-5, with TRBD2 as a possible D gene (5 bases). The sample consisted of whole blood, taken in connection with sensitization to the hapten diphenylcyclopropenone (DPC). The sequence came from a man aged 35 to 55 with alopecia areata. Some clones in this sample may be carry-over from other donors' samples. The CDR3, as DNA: TGCAGTGCTAGAGATGAGCGGTCGTGGACCCAGTACTTC. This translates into CSARDERSWTQYF.